The clone carrying this T cell receptor (beta chain) was detected many times. Its target is unknown. Generation of TCR beta libraries employed quantitative 5'-RACE incorporating molecular barcodes. Using its own MiXCR run on the 5' RACE reads, TCRdb lists one record per CDR3 protein. In the table there are fewer than 250,000 distinct CDR3 sequences, more than 9% of which are singletons. The data were obtained in a study of CD8 T cells in ankylosing spondylitis. The germline V and J ends were trimmed by 3 bases and 5 bases, with 13 bases remaining between them. The CDR3 has 15 residues. Study conclusions and caveats: Disease-linked clones reportedly concentrated significantly in matched ankylosing spondylitis synovial fluid. Peripheral blood samples showed relatively rare disease-linked clones, and these clones were CD8+. A motif in TCR beta, a set of roughly 8 highly homologous variants, appeared characteristic of ankylosing spondylitis blood.

This chain joins TRBV12-3 or TRBV12-4 and TRBJ2-2; tentatively, D is TRBD1 or TRBD2 (5 bases each). Sequences were obtained from blood, either unsorted or a sorted T cell fraction (not recorded which). This sequence was found in a male donor with ankylosing spondylitis or in good health (not recorded which). The CDR3 is CASSFWGIGTGELFF. The DNA of the CDR3 is TGTGCCAGCAGTTTCTGGGGGATTGGGACCGGGGAGCTGTTTTTT.